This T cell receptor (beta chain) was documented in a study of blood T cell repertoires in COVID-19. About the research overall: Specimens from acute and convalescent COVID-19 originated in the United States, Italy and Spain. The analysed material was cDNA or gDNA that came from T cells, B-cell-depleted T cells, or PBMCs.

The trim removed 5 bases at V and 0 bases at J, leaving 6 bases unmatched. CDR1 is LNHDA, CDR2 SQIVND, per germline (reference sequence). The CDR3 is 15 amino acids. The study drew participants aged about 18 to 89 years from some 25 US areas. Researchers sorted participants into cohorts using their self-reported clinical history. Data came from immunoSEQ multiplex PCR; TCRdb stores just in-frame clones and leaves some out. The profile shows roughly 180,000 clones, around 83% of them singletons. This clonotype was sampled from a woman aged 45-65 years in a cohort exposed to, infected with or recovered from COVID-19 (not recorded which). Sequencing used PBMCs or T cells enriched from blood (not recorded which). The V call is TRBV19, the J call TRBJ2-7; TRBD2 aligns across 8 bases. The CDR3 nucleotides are TGTGCCAGTAGTCCCCGCGGGGGGTACTCCTACGAGCAGTACTTC. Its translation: CASSPRGGYSYEQYF. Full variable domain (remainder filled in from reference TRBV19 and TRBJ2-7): DGGITQSPKYLFRKEGQNVTLSCEQNLNHDAMYWYRQDPGQGLRLIYYSQIVNDFQKGDIAEGYSVSREKKESFPLTVTSAQKNPTAFYLCASSPRGGYSYEQYFGPGTRLTVT.